The clone carrying this T cell receptor beta chain was counted many times. Amplification of TCR beta CDR3 regions used RNA as the template. During a first-round RT-PCR of the TCR CDR3, the HTBI primer set was used. MiXCR, applied by TCRdb to the multiplex PCR reads, yields one record per CDR3 protein. The table records fewer than 450,000 distinct CDR3 sequences, over 12% of them present only once. Germline-derived CDR1 and CDR2 are SGHRS and YFSETQ. The CDR3 length is 16 residues. The V end was cut by 4 bases, the J end by 0 bases, with 14 bases between. The sample originates from a study of T cells in Graves' hyperthyroidism and ophthalmopathy.

Source material: blood. The receptor was isolated from a middle-aged man with Graves' ophthalmopathy. V is TRBV5-1 and J is TRBJ1-3; D unresolved. CDR3 residues: CASSQGRENSGNTIYF. The CDR3 DNA is TGCGCCAGCAGCCAAGGACGGGAGAACTCTGGAAACACCATATATTTT.